Listed below are T cell receptor beta chains from one sample, sequenced in a study of PD-L1 blockade in urothelial cancer. The table came from immunoSEQ multiplex PCR; TCRdb's copy has only in-frame clones and leaves some out. The sample holds more than 85,000 clones, over 75% seen once. This sample comprised PBMCs, obtained around atezolizumab (anti-PD-L1) treatment. These receptors were taken from a man in his sixties with urothelial cancer. CDR3s include the opening cysteine and the closing phenylalanine or tryptophan. D genes are given only for firm matches. The listing skips clone size in some rows; elsewhere it reads once, few, many or a size class.

TRBV6-5	TRBJ2-3	.	.	CASSQTRMHTDTQYF	TGTGCCAGCAGTCAGACACGGATGCACACAGATACGCAGTATTTT
TRBV28	TRBJ2-5	TRBD1	.	CASSQPRTGQVTQYF	TGTGCCAGCAGTCAACCTCGGACAGGACAGGTGACCCAGTACTTC
TRBV4-2	TRBJ1-5	TRBD1	.	CASSQEGQGTQPQHF	TGTGCCAGCAGCCAGGAAGGACAGGGCACTCAGCCCCAGCATTTT
TRBV11-3	TRBJ2-2	.	.	CASSLLWRGNTGELFF	TGTGCCAGCAGCTTACTATGGCGGGGGAACACCGGGGAGCTGTTTTTT
TRBV11-3	TRBJ2-2	TRBD1	.	CASRYRGQGVTGELFF	TGTGCCAGCAGATATAGGGGACAGGGGGTCACCGGGGAGCTGTTTTTT
TRBV7-2	TRBJ2-1	TRBD2	few	CASSSLAGVYNEQFF	TGTGCCAGCAGCTCACTAGCGGGTGTCTACAATGAGCAGTTCTTC
TRBV5-6	TRBJ2-1	.	.	CASSAGPPSYNEQFF	TGTGCCAGCAGCGCGGGACCGCCGTCCTACAATGAGCAGTTCTTC
TRBV28	TRBJ1-5	.	.	CASSLGGGLSNQPQHF	TGTGCCAGCAGTTTAGGGGGGGGTCTTAGCAATCAGCCCCAGCATTTT
TRBV19	TRBJ2-1	.	.	CASNLGDYNEQFF	TGTGCCAGTAACTTAGGGGACTACAATGAGCAGTTCTTC
TRBV7-9	TRBJ2-7	TRBD1	once	CASSPQTGTGLYEQYF	TGTGCCAGCAGCCCCCAAACCGGGACAGGGTTGTACGAGCAGTACTTC
TRBV11-2	TRBJ2-2	TRBD2	few	CASSFGGRAPGELFF	TGTGCCAGCAGCTTCGGAGGGAGGGCCCCCGGGGAGCTGTTTTTT
TRBV6-4	TRBJ2-7	TRBD2	.	CASSVSGRIYEQYF	TGTGCCAGCAGTGTTAGCGGGAGAATCTACGAGCAGTACTTC
TRBV19	TRBJ2-5	TRBD2	.	CASSPSGAGGIQETQYF	TGTGCCAGTAGTCCCAGTGGGGCGGGAGGGATCCAAGAGACCCAGTACTTC
TRBV6-5	TRBJ2-7	.	.	CASSYSWGGGQYF	TGTGCCAGCAGTTACTCCTGGGGCGGCGGGCAGTACTTC
TRBV5-1	TRBJ2-7	.	.	CASSFDGSYSYEQYF	TGCGCCAGCAGCTTCGACGGGTCCTATTCCTACGAGCAGTACTTC
TRBV14	TRBJ2-2	.	.	CASSPGRNTGELFF	TGTGCCAGCAGCCCCGGGAGGAACACCGGGGAGCTGTTTTTT
TRBV29-1	TRBJ2-7	.	.	CSVKPFVADRQYF	TGCAGCGTGAAACCCTTTGTCGCGGATCGGCAGTACTTC
TRBV27	TRBJ2-2	TRBD2	.	CASSSLAANTGELFF	TGTGCCAGCAGTTCTCTAGCGGCCAACACCGGGGAGCTGTTTTTT
TRBV6-5	TRBJ1-2	.	.	CASTHREGGYGYTF	TGTGCCAGCACCCATAGGGAGGGCGGCTATGGCTACACCTTC
TRBV10-3	TRBJ1-2	TRBD1	.	CAIKGGASPDGYTF	TGTGCCATCAAAGGGGGCGCCTCCCCGGATGGCTACACCTTC
TRBV5-1	TRBJ1-5	.	.	CASSLIPGNQPQHF	TGCGCCAGCAGCTTGATCCCAGGGAATCAGCCCCAGCATTTT
TRBV6-6	TRBJ1-1	TRBD1	.	CASSSGTGMDTEAFF	TGTGCCAGCAGTTCAGGGACAGGGATGGACACTGAAGCTTTCTTT
TRBV5-1	TRBJ2-3	TRBD2	.	CASSLGLAGVSDTQYF	TGCGCCAGCAGCTTGGGACTAGCGGGAGTGTCAGATACGCAGTATTTT
TRBV5-1	TRBJ1-2	.	.	CASSLGLSVNYGYTF	TGCGCCAGCAGCTTGGGGCTGTCTGTTAACTATGGCTACACCTTC
TRBV15	TRBJ2-3	.	.	CATSRGDNPSTDTQYF	TGTGCCACCAGCAGGGGAGACAACCCGAGCACAGATACGCAGTATTTT
TRBV7-9	TRBJ2-4	TRBD1	once	CASSPGQGGNIQYF	TGTGCCAGCAGCCCAGGACAGGGGGGAAACATTCAGTACTTC
TRBV6-5	TRBJ1-4	.	once	CASSDWGGTNEKLFF	TGTGCCAGCAGCGACTGGGGGGGAACTAATGAAAAACTGTTTTTT
TRBV29-1	TRBJ2-5	TRBD1	once	CSVPYRGKETQYF	TGCAGCGTTCCCTACAGGGGTAAAGAGACCCAGTACTTC
TRBV28	TRBJ2-5	TRBD1	.	CASSLEQGVGETQYF	TGTGCCAGCAGTTTGGAACAGGGGGTGGGAGAGACCCAGTACTTC
TRBV27	TRBJ1-5	TRBD1	.	CASSLTGPGTGSNQPQHF	TGTGCCAGCAGTTTAACCGGGCCGGGGACAGGGTCTAATCAGCCCCAGCATTTT
TRBV9	TRBJ2-7	TRBD2	.	CASSGSGGRSYEQYF	TGTGCCAGCAGCGGGAGCGGGGGGCGCTCCTACGAGCAGTACTTC